The 32 T cell receptor beta chains given below trace back to one sample, sequenced in a study of vaccination and CD4 T cells after COVID-19. The time point is: late sampling 161 to 241 days after vaccination in three convalescent patients. The treatment: approximately 9-day PBMC culture with coronavirus spike peptide pools or control peptides (ViraFEST assay). These receptors' targets are unknown. Once obtained from cultured CD4+ T cells, the DNA was sequenced using the Oncomine TCR Beta short-read assay. Each CDR3 protein gets one entry after TCRdb re-called the PCR reads with MiXCR. The table shows about 17,000 distinct CDR3 sequences, with under 55% occurring only once. Specimen: CD4+ T cells from blood, cultured in vitro, collected about 7 months after SARS-CoV-2 vaccination. These TCRs come from a human donor who had recovered from COVID-19.

This clonotype was counted between two and nine times. V is TRBV25-1 and J is TRBJ2-1; D not certain. Germline loops: CDR1 MGHDK, CDR2 SYGVNS. The CDR3 has 13 residues. Between the trimmed V and J ends, which lost 2 bases and 6 bases, there was a span of 8 bases. CDR3 nucleotides: TGTGCCAGCAGTGAACAGGCGAGCAATGAGCAGTTCTTC. Protein sequence: CASSEQASNEQFF. Combining the CDR3 with reference TRBV25-1 and TRBJ2-1 gives the whole variable domain EADIYQTPRYLVIGTGKKITLECSQTMGHDKMYWYQQDPGMELHLIHYSYGVNSTEKGDLSSESTVSRIRTEHFPLTLESARPSHTSQYLCASSEQASNEQFFGPGTRLTVL.

V and J are TRBV27 and TRBJ1-1, with TRBD1 identical over 7 bases. Per the germline V gene, CDR1 is MNHEY and CDR2 is SMNVEV (reference sequence). J was trimmed by 4 bases and V by 4 bases; bases with no gene match: 12. The CDR3 is 16 amino acids. The DNA for the CDR3 is TGTGCCAGCAGTTCCTACAGGGGCTTGGGTGGCACTGAAGCTTTCTTT. It yields the protein CASSSYRGLGGTEAFF.

The CDR3 nucleotides are TGTGCCAGCAGCTTCGGGGGAATCATGAACACTGAAGCTTTCTTT. This translates into CASSFGGIMNTEAFF. The chain has TRBV7-9 and TRBJ1-1, with D possibly TRBD1 on 5 matching bases. V was clipped by 3 bases and J by 0 bases, with 11 bases between them. The V gene's germline CDR1 is SEHNR and CDR2 FQNEAQ (reference sequence). CDR3 size: 15 residues.

In DNA, the CDR3 is TGTGCCAGCAGTTATTCCGTTCGGGGCGGGAGGAATACCTACGAGCAGTACTTC. It encodes CASSYSVRGGRNTYEQYF. The V call is TRBV6-5, the J call TRBJ2-7; 8 bases are shared with TRBD2. The CDR3 runs to 18 residues. Germline CDR1 and CDR2: MNHEY and SVGAGI. Germline trimming cut 3 bases from V and 2 bases from J; bases unmatched to any gene: 15.

In this sample, this clonotype turned up once. The chain is built from TRBV2 and TRBJ1-2; no firm D call. The CDR3 has 14 residues. The V end lost 11 bases, the J end lost 1 base, and 17 bases lay between the germline ends. Germline V CDR1 and CDR2: SNHLY, FYNNEI. The CDR3 sequence is CAATSGAFNYGYTF. In DNA form, the CDR3 reads TGTGCCGCGACTAGCGGTGCTTTTAACTATGGCTACACCTTC.

There are a few counts of this clonotype. The chain uses TRBV6-1 and TRBJ2-7; 8 bases agree with TRBD1. J lost 4 bases, V lost 10 bases, and 9 bases had no gene match. The CDR3 runs 13 residues. Germline V gene lookup returns CDR1 MNHNS and CDR2 SASEGT. CDR3 in DNA: TGTGCCACCAACCGGGACAGGAATTACGAGCAGTACTTC. Protein product: CATNRDRNYEQYF.

This clonotype was picked up a small number of times. The chain joins TRBV7-2 to TRBJ2-7; the match to TRBD2 covers 9 bases. Germline-derived CDR1 and CDR2 are SGHTA and FQGNSA. Germline trimming cut 5 bases from V and 2 bases from J; bases unmatched to any gene: 7. The CDR3 is 15 amino acids. Written as DNA, the CDR3 is TGTGCCAGCAGCCCCCCTGGCGGGGGGGCCTACGAGCAGTACTTC. Encoded protein: CASSPPGGGAYEQYF.

This clonotype was counted a few times. The chain uses TRBV15 and TRBJ2-1; D remains unclear. The V and J ends lost 5 bases and 7 bases respectively, with 12 bases between them. In germline, CDR1 is LNHNV, CDR2 YYDKDF (reference sequence). CDR3 size: 13 residues. CDR3 sequence (DNA): TGTGCCACCAGCGGCCGAGGAGTAAATGAGCAGTTCTTC. Encoded protein: CATSGRGVNEQFF.

This sequence joins TRBV7-9 and TRBJ2-7, with D tentatively TRBD2 (5 bases). Trimming stripped 3 bases from V and 0 bases from J, with 12 bases between. Germline CDR1 is SEHNR and CDR2 is FQNEAQ (reference sequence). The CDR3 consists of 15 residues. The CDR3 region is CASSLILAGSYEQYF. The CDR3 bases are TGTGCCAGCAGCTTGATCCTCGCGGGCTCCTACGAGCAGTACTTC. Using reference TRBV7-9 and TRBJ2-7 for the parts outside the CDR3, the full variable domain is DTGVSQNPRHKITKRGQNVTFRCDPISEHNRLYWYRQTLGQGPEFLTYFQNEAQLEKSRLLSDRFSAERPKGSFSTLEIQRTEQGDSAMYLCASSLILAGSYEQYFGPGTRLTVT.

This clonotype has just a few counts. This chain joins TRBV20-1 and TRBJ2-3, with a possible D match to TRBD2 (6 bases). Per germline, CDR1 DFQATT and CDR2 SNEGSKA (reference sequence). The CDR3 is 13 residues long. V lost 2 bases and J 5 bases, leaving 11 bases between the germline ends. The CDR3 DNA reads TGCAGTGCTAGATCAGCTAGCGTAGATACGCAGTATTTT. As protein: CSARSASVDTQYF.

V gene TRBV21-1 combines with J gene TRBJ1-1. TRBV21-1 is reported as a pseudogene. The CDR3 is 14 residues long. The CDR3 nucleotides are TGTGCCAGCAGCAACATAAAGGGGAACACTGAAGCTTTCTTT. It specifies CASSNIKGNTEAFF.

This clonotype was seen a few times. This chain uses TRBV7-2 with TRBJ2-1, with D perhaps assigned TRBD1 or TRBD2 (5 bases each). This CDR3 region has 14 residues. CDR1 SGHTA and CDR2 FQGNSA come from the germline V gene. Trimming took off 5 bases at V and 4 bases at J, with 12 bases between the two ends. The CDR3: CASSLGTAYNEQFF. CDR3 in DNA: TGTGCCAGCAGCCTCGGGACCGCGTACAATGAGCAGTTCTTC.

This clonotype was detected only a few times. One end of the junction does not line up with germline, which may come from a read error. This chain links TRBV20-1 with TRBJ1-2, with TRBD1 as a possible D gene (6 bases). Germline V gene sequence: CDR1 DFQATT, CDR2 SNEGSKA (reference sequence). The CDR3 totals 13 residues. The CDR3 region is CSARSPGQGRIAF. DNA of the CDR3: TGCAGTGCTAGGTCGCCCGGGCAGGGGCGCATCGCCTTC.

The J gene is TRBJ2-7, the V gene TRBV18; a weak D match, TRBD1 (5 bases). The CDR3 extends over 13 amino acids. Germline V gene lookup returns CDR1 KGHSH and CDR2 LQKENI. The V and J ends lost 1 base and 4 bases respectively, with 8 bases between them. CDR3 nucleotide sequence: TGTGCCAGCTCACCACGACAGATATACGAGCAGTACTTC. Protein sequence: CASSPRQIYEQYF.

The rearrangement links TRBV6-2 or TRBV6-3 to TRBJ1-1; unclear D gene. CDR1 is MNHEY and CDR2 is SVGEGT in the germline V gene. The CDR3 length is 16 residues. Trimming left V 2 bases short and J 0 bases short, with 13 bases between. The CDR3 sequence: CASSYDYFRVNTEAFF. CDR3 DNA sequence: TGTGCCAGCAGTTACGACTACTTCAGAGTGAACACTGAAGCTTTCTTT.

The chain joins TRBV11-2 to TRBJ1-2; TRBD1 agrees at 7 bases. V was pared by 2 bases and J by 6 bases, with 6 bases of the junction left unmatched. The CDR3 extends over 14 amino acids. Germline V gene sequence: CDR1 SGHAT, CDR2 FQNNGV. Here the CDR3 reads CASSLTTGFHGYTF. The CDR3 DNA reads as TGTGCCAGCAGCTTAACGACAGGGTTCCATGGCTACACCTTC. Using reference TRBV11-2 and TRBJ1-2 for the parts outside the CDR3, the full variable domain is EAGVAQSPRYKIIEKRQSVAFWCNPISGHATLYWYQQILGQGPKLLIQFQNNGVVDDSQLPKDRFSAERLKGVDSTLKIQPAKLEDSAVYLCASSLTTGFHGYTFGSGTRLTVV.

The chain links TRBV20-1 to TRBJ2-5, with D unresolved. This CDR3 is 13 amino acids long. Germline CDR1 is DFQATT and CDR2 is SNEGSKA (reference sequence). Trimming removed 3 bases at V and 5 bases at J, with 13 bases between. The CDR3 protein is CSASVSVGETQYF. The CDR3 region has the DNA TGCAGTGCTAGTGTTTCCGTCGGGGAGACCCAGTACTTC.

About this clonotype itself: As the CDR3 is not closed by the conserved phenylalanine or tryptophan, this likely results from a read error. The rearrangement joins TRBV20-1 to TRBJ2-1, with 12 nucleotides matching TRBD2. CDR1 DFQATT and CDR2 SNEGSKA come from the germline V gene (reference sequence). The CDR3 has 16 amino acids. Losses at the gene ends were 2 bases for V and 0 bases for J; bases not matched to a gene: 2. The CDR3 DNA is TGCAGTGCTAGACGACTAGCGGGGGTCTCCTACAATGAGCAGTTCCTC. As protein: CSARRLAGVSYNEQFL.

This clonotype showed up just a few times. This sequence joins TRBV7-2 and TRBJ1-5, with D perhaps TRBD1 (6 bases). Germline V lookup: CDR1 SGHTA, CDR2 FQGNSA. CDR3 length: 13 residues. V was pared by 5 bases and J by 4 bases, with 9 bases between. The CDR3 is CASSPDRNQPQHF. In DNA, the CDR3 is TGTGCCAGCAGCCCTGACAGGAATCAGCCCCAGCATTTT.

V is TRBV7-9 and J is TRBJ2-3; 12 positions match TRBD2. Germline CDR1 is SEHNR and CDR2 is FQNEAQ (reference sequence). Unmatched junction bases numbered 9, after V lost 4 bases and J lost 7 bases. The CDR3 loop spans 16 amino acids. The CDR3 bases are TGTGCCAGCAGCTCCCGGACTAGCGGGACCTTACATACGCAGTATTTT. Translating it yields CASSSRTSGTLHTQYF.

This clonotype has just a few counts. V is TRBV20-1 and J is TRBJ2-3; D unresolved. V gave up 7 bases and J gave up 6 bases, with 14 bases separating them. Germline assignment: CDR1 DFQATT and CDR2 SNEGSKA (reference sequence). This CDR3 has 12 amino acids. CDR3 protein: CSVSTRADTQYF. DNA of the CDR3: TGCAGTGTCTCAACGCGTGCCGATACGCAGTATTTT.

The V call is TRBV2, the J call TRBJ2-3, with 7 bases aligning to TRBD1. V lost 8 bases, J lost 6 bases, and 11 bases stayed unmatched. The CDR3 is made up of 14 amino acids. CDR1 is SNHLY and CDR2 is FYNNEI in the germline V gene. The CDR3 DNA follows: TGTGCCAGCCGGACAGGCGAAGGGTGGGATACGCAGTATTTT. Protein sequence: CASRTGEGWDTQYF. Filled out from reference TRBV2 and TRBJ2-3, the complete variable domain reads EPEVTQTPSHQVTQMGQEVILRCVPISNHLYFYWYRQILGQKVEFLVSFYNNEISEKSEIFDDQFSVERPDGSNFTLKIRSTKLEDSAMYFCASRTGEGWDTQYFGPGTRLTVL.

V gene TRBV20-1 combines with J gene TRBJ2-3; a possible D gene is TRBD2 (6 bases). Germline values: CDR1 DFQATT, CDR2 SNEGSKA (reference sequence). V shed 4 bases and J shed 7 bases, with 18 bases lying between them. This CDR3 spans 14 amino acids. In DNA, the CDR3 is TGCAGTGCTACCACAACAGGCGGGGAGAATACGCAGTATTTT. This translates into CSATTTGGENTQYF.

The V gene is TRBV11-2, the J gene TRBJ2-7, with D unclear. Trimming shortened V by 3 bases and J by 6 bases, and 12 bases separated the two germline ends. CDR3 size: 13 residues. Germline-derived CDR1 and CDR2 are SGHAT and FQNNGV. The CDR3 nucleotides read TGTGCCAGCAGCTTGGCTGGGATGGGCGAGCAGTACTTC. As protein: CASSLAGMGEQYF.

The CDR3 sequence is CSASAEGAGNTIYF. For the CDR3, the DNA is TGCAGTGCTAGCGCCGAGGGGGCTGGAAACACCATATATTTT. The chain carries TRBV20-1 and TRBJ1-3; D may be TRBD1 (6 bases). Germline values: CDR1 DFQATT, CDR2 SNEGSKA (reference sequence). V gave up 3 bases and J gave up 2 bases, with 11 bases separating them. This CDR3 is 14 amino acids long.

This clonotype is classed as medium-sized. This chain links TRBV6-5 with TRBJ1-1, with a possible D match to TRBD1 (6 bases). CDR3 length equals 14 residues. V was pared by 4 bases and J by 1 base, with 10 bases between. Germline CDR1 MNHEY, CDR2 SVGAGI. The CDR3: CASSSIRGNTEAFF. As DNA, the CDR3 is TGTGCCAGCAGTTCAATCAGGGGGAACACTGAAGCTTTCTTT.

This clonotype has only one observation. This rearrangement joins TRBV27 to TRBJ2-5; D gene ambiguous. This CDR3 spans 17 amino acids. Between the trimmed V and J ends, which lost 6 bases and 0 bases, there was a span of 20 bases. The V gene's germline CDR1 is MNHEY and CDR2 SMNVEV (reference sequence). CDR3 nucleotides: TGTGCCAGCAGCCCCCCACCCGGAAGGGTCAACCAAGAGACCCAGTACTTC. As protein: CASSPPPGRVNQETQYF.

This chain's CDR3 is CASSLGERTGPEGYEQYF. CDR3 nucleotides: TGTGCCAGCAGTTTGGGCGAGAGGACAGGGCCCGAGGGGTACGAGCAGTACTTC. The J gene is TRBJ2-7, the V gene TRBV27; the match to TRBD1 covers 8 bases. The germline V gene encodes CDR1 MNHEY and CDR2 SMNVEV (reference sequence). The junction had 17 bases not matched to a gene; V was cut back by 3 bases and J by 4 bases. The CDR3 extends over 18 amino acids.

V usage is TRBV27 and J usage is TRBJ2-2, with TRBD2 matching 7 bases. The V gene end was trimmed by 2 bases and the J gene end by 5 bases; junction bases not matched to a gene: 8. The CDR3 extends over 16 amino acids. Looked up from germline, CDR1 is MNHEY and CDR2 is SMNVEV (reference sequence). This chain's CDR3 is CASSLRSREGTGELFF. CDR3 bases: TGTGCCAGCAGTTTACGTAGCAGGGAGGGTACCGGGGAGCTGTTTTTT.

The chain is built from TRBV7-3 and TRBJ1-1; D is possibly TRBD1 (5 bases). The ends were cut back, 5 bases at V and 4 bases at J, with 11 bases in the middle. This CDR3 has 13 amino acids. Germline-derived CDR1 and CDR2 are SGHTA and FQGTGA. CDR3 residues: CASSPPGGTEAFF. The DNA of the CDR3 is TGTGCCAGCAGCCCTCCCGGGGGCACTGAAGCTTTCTTT.

This clonotype was recorded only once. The chain links TRBV2 to TRBJ2-7; 11 bases agree with TRBD2. V was clipped by 7 bases and J by 2 bases; unmatched bases: 7. The CDR3 length is 15 residues. Germline V CDR1 and CDR2: SNHLY, FYNNEI. CDR3 coding DNA: TGTGCCAGCACGGAGATTAGCGGGAGGGCCTACGAGCAGTACTTC. Its translation: CASTEISGRAYEQYF.

The rearrangement links TRBV20-1 to TRBJ2-5; D not certain. Trimming removed 5 bases from V and 2 bases from J, with 9 bases in between. The CDR3 runs 12 residues. CDR1 is DFQATT, CDR2 SNEGSKA, per germline (reference sequence). In DNA, the CDR3 is TGCAGTGCTTTACTGGGTCAAGAGACCCAGTACTTC. Translation: CSALLGQETQYF.